Below, 4 T cell receptor beta chains from the same sample are listed, as sequenced in a study of shared clonotypes between healthy human individuals. The naive CD8 subset, CD45RO-negative cells positively selected for CCR7, excluded terminally differentiated effector memory CD45RA+ cells. The assay was immunoSEQ multiplex PCR, and TCRdb's table has in-frame clones only and misses some. The data show about 2.1 million clones, about 92% seen once. Sequencing was performed on naive CD8+ T cells from PBMCs. The receptors derive from a young man in good health. Some clones in this sample may be carry-over from other donors' samples.

The genes are TRBV27 and TRBJ2-1; weak D call: TRBD2 (6 bases). CDR3 length equals 13 residues. The germline V gene encodes CDR1 MNHEY and CDR2 SMNVEV (reference sequence). Trimming left V 5 bases short and J 9 bases short, with 14 bases between. The CDR3 DNA is TGTGCCAGCAGTCCCACCCGGGACTTTGAGCAGTTCTTC. This codes for CASSPTRDFEQFF.

The chain is built from TRBV5-6 and TRBJ2-7; 7 bases are a match to TRBD2. The trim removed 3 bases at V and 7 bases at J, leaving 10 bases unmatched. The CDR3 has 14 residues. Germline V gene lookup returns CDR1 SGHDT and CDR2 YYEEEE. The CDR3 DNA reads as TGTGCCAGCAGCTGGCGGGAGCAGGTCTATGAGCAGTACTTC. Translated, it gives CASSWREQVYEQYF. Drawing the rest from reference TRBV5-6 and TRBJ2-7, the complete variable domain is DAGVTQSPTHLIKTRGQQVTLRCSPKSGHDTVSWYQQALGQGPQFIFQYYEEEERQRGNFPDRFSGHQFPNYSSELNVNALLLGDSALYLCASSWREQVYEQYFGPGTRLTVT.

The gene calls are TRBV9 and TRBJ2-1; 10 positions match TRBD2. The CDR3 sequence is 15 residues long. Germline CDR1 and CDR2: SGDLS and YYNGEE. The V gene end was trimmed by 4 bases and the J gene end by 7 bases; junction bases not matched to a gene: 8. CDR3 region: CASSTAGTSANEQFF. The CDR3 DNA reads as TGTGCCAGCAGCACGGCCGGGACTAGCGCTAATGAGCAGTTCTTC.

In this sample, this clone turned up once. This rearrangement joins TRBV13 to TRBJ1-1; 7 bases align to TRBD1. J was trimmed by 3 bases and V by 3 bases; bases with no gene match: 10. The CDR3 totals 16 residues. Germline CDR1 is PRHDT and CDR2 is FYEKMQ (reference sequence). The CDR3 DNA reads TGTGCCAGCAGCTTCGTATTGTCAGGGGGGGACACTGAAGCTTTCTTT. Its translation is CASSFVLSGGDTEAFF.